This T cell receptor (beta chain) was observed in a study of regulatory T cells in long-lasting Graves disease. CDR1 and CDR2 from the germline V gene are MDHEN and SYDVKM. The CDR3 extends over 16 amino acids. J was trimmed by 3 bases and V by 6 bases; bases with no gene match: 13. Construction of TCR beta libraries relied on iRepertoire HTBI primers and on Arm-PCR targeting CDR3 regions. Per the original data handling: Segment identification across samples yielded roughly 62 TRBV and some 13 TRBJ segments. TCRdb fed the multiplex PCR reads into MiXCR, producing one record per CDR3 protein. These V and J calls are TCRdb output, not the study's own analysis. The repertoire holds 430,000 or so distinct CDR3 sequences, with roughly a fifth as singletons. This clonotype has at least ten counts. Stated time point: persistent/refractory GD, antithyroid drugs over 5 years with positive TRAb. Following extraction of RNA from PBMCs, that RNA was used to make the TCR library. Graves' disease diagnosis relied on American Thyroid Association guidelines.

Sequenced here: peripheral blood mononuclear cells (PBMCs), sampled when the disease was refractory, from a patient treated with antithyroid drugs. The receptor's source is a female donor with Graves disease. This chain links TRBV28 with TRBJ1-2; 7 positions agree with TRBD1. The CDR3 here is CASSYTGDTGYYGYTF. CDR3 nucleotide sequence: TGTGCCAGCAGCTATACAGGGGACACCGGGTACTATGGCTACACCTTC.